This T cell receptor beta chain comes out of a study of human T cells and chemical hapten exposure. Looking at the study overall: Patches that contained 0.01% DPC were applied to the upper back and read at 6 days. Study-wide findings and caveats: TCRs exceeding a frequency of 1 in 1000 stayed unchanged under DPC sensitization.

V lost 6 bases to trimming and J lost 0 bases; unmatched junction nucleotides: 1. Germline V gene sequence: CDR1 SQVTM, CDR2 ANQGSEA. The CDR3 sequence is 15 residues long. In the original processing: A typical sample had roughly 96,000 TCRs, with roughly 20,000 to 700,000 overall. One entry per CDR3 protein, called by TCRdb with MiXCR from the RACE reads. The V and J calls here are based on TCRdb, not the publication. Among about 120,000 distinct CDR3 sequences listed, approximately 10% were seen once. This clonotype was observed a few times. The antigen remains undetermined. Time point given: patch test 3, about 24 weeks after DPC sensitization. Treatment reported: therapeutic diphenylcyclopropenone sensitization with weekly scalp DPC. Patches went on only after blood had been drawn each time.

The V gene is TRBV29-1, the J gene TRBJ2-1; TRBD2 aligns across 14 bases. This receptor was obtained from a woman between 45 and 65 years old with alopecia areata. Some clones in this sample may be carry-over from other donors' samples. This specimen consisted of whole blood, obtained in connection with sensitization to the hapten diphenylcyclopropenone (DPC). CDR3 sequence reads: CSVGLAGGSYNEQFF. The CDR3 DNA reads as TGCAGCGTCGGACTAGCGGGAGGCTCCTACAATGAGCAGTTCTTC.